The entry that follows covers one T cell receptor (beta chain) sequence. Libraries were prepared by immunoSEQ multiplex PCR; TCRdb keeps only in-frame clonotypes and omits some of them. The sample has about half a million clones; about nine tenths are singletons. The record originates from a study of blood T cell repertoires in COVID-19. From germline, CDR1 is SGDLS and CDR2 YYNGEE. V shed 3 bases and J 5 bases; nucleotides not matched to a gene: 4. The CDR3 loop spans 13 amino acids. Material: PBMCs or T cells enriched from blood (not recorded which). The receptor's source is a woman in her sixties who had recovered from COVID-19. The V and J genes are TRBV9 and TRBJ1-2; 7 nucleotides line up with TRBD1. The CDR3 loop is CASSGTGVYGYTF. The CDR3 nucleotides read TGTGCCAGCAGCGGGACAGGAGTTTATGGCTACACCTTC.